This TCR beta chain is from a study of cytomegalovirus exposure and HLA in healthy donors. Findings and caveats of the study: Most TCR sequences were uncommon, yet certain public TCRs appeared in many donors. A few of the chains that were CMV-associated were confirmed in vitro to be specific for CMV antigens.

Sequencing used immunoSEQ multiplex PCR; TCRdb keeps in-frame clones, though not all of them. The sample has some 79,000 clones, just under 95% seen once. The CDR3 loop spans 15 amino acids. In germline, CDR1 is SGHRS, CDR2 YFSETQ. J was trimmed by 4 bases and V by 3 bases; bases with no gene match: 4. Concerning this clone: Its antigen remains unidentified.

The sequence was obtained from a woman younger than 35 in good health and CMV-seropositive. Sequenced input: PBMCs. This chain uses TRBV5-1 with TRBJ2-3; TRBD1 matches at 11 bases. This CDR3 reads CASSSDRGLPDTQYF. The CDR3 bases are TGCGCCAGCAGCTCGGACAGGGGGCTGCCAGATACGCAGTATTTT.